The source of this T cell receptor (beta chain) is a study of T cell repertoires in cytomegalovirus infection. The study's findings and limits: In two of eight donors, the top clonotype was HLA-C-restricted CMV-specific.

About this clonotype: What it recognizes is unknown.

TCRdb fed the reads into MiXCR, producing one record per CDR3 protein. The sample lists 35,000 to 55,000 distinct CDR3 sequences, roughly 20% seen once, with approximately 18% in the top ten. Trimming took off 0 bases at V and 7 bases at J, with 11 bases between the two ends. The CDR3 has 14 amino acids. The germline gives CDR1 SGHRS, CDR2 YFSETQ. Sequenced input: PBMCs, sequenced either directly or after in vitro stimulation (not recorded which). This clonotype was obtained from a human donor in good health (CMV status not recorded). Some clones in this sample may be carry-over from other donors' samples. V is TRBV5-1 and J is TRBJ2-1; a weak D match, TRBD2 (6 bases). The CDR3: CASSLVAEGNEQFF. CDR3 DNA: TGCGCCAGCAGCTTGGTGGCGGAGGGGAATGAGCAGTTCTTC. The variable domain in full, completed from reference TRBV5-1 and TRBJ2-1, reads KAGVTQTPRYLIKTRGQQVTLSCSPISGHRSVSWYQQTPGQGLQFLFEYFSETQRNKGNFPGRFSGRQFSNSRSEMNVSTLELGDSALYLCASSLVAEGNEQFFGPGTRLTVL.